Listed below are T cell receptor beta chains from one sample, sequenced in a study of control samples from healthy donors and cancer patients. Sequencing was performed with immunoSEQ multiplex PCR; in TCRdb, only in-frame clones are kept and a portion is missing. This sample has about 100,000 clones, with approximately 95% found just once. Sequenced sample: blood. Receptors were obtained from a man between 18 and 29 years old in good health. The CDR3 runs from the conserved cysteine through the conserved F or W. The order of the fields is CDR3 length, J gene, V gene, clone size, D gene, CDR3 DNA, CDR3 protein. The D gene is left open where the match is weak. Part of the rows lack a size; the others show once, few, many or a class for expanded clones.

13	TRBJ1-1	TRBV19	.	.	TGTGCCACCCATCAACCCGGGGCAGGGAGGGCTTTCTTT	CATHQPGAGRAFF
15	TRBJ2-7	TRBV28	.	TRBD2	TGTGCCAGCAGTTTAATTAGCGGGACCCCCTACGAGCAGTACTTC	CASSLISGTPYEQYF
16	TRBJ1-2	TRBV6-5	.	.	TGTGCCAGCAGTTACTCCGGGGGGGGTGTTAACTATGGCTACACCTTC	CASSYSGGGVNYGYTF
15	TRBJ2-1	TRBV4-1	.	TRBD2	TGCGCCAGCAGCCAACTAGCGGGCCCTTACAATGAGCAGTTCTTC	CASSQLAGPYNEQFF
15	TRBJ2-5	TRBV10-1	.	.	TGCGCCAGCAGTGAAGGGCAGGGGAAACAAGAGACCCAGTACTTC	CASSEGQGKQETQYF
15	TRBJ1-2	TRBV5-8	few	TRBD1	TGTGCCAGCAGCTTGGGGGACAGGGCTGGCTATGGCTACACCTTC	CASSLGDRAGYGYTF
14	TRBJ1-1	TRBV7-8	.	TRBD1	TGTGCCAGCAGCTTGGACAGGGTGAACACTGAAGCTTTCTTT	CASSLDRVNTEAFF
16	TRBJ2-3	TRBV5-1	.	TRBD2	TGCGCCAGCAAACTAAGGCGGGGGGAGACAACAGATACGCAGTATTTT	CASKLRRGETTDTQYF
18	TRBJ1-2	TRBV18	once	TRBD1	TGTGCCAGCTCACCACGGGACAGGGGGACGTTCCTTAACTATGGCTACACCTTC	CASSPRDRGTFLNYGYTF
15	TRBJ2-2	TRBV6-5	.	TRBD1	TGTGCCAGCAGTCCTGCACAGGGGGCCACCGGGGAGCTGTTTTTT	CASSPAQGATGELFF
13	TRBJ1-5	TRBV5-1	.	.	TGCGCCAGCAGCTTGGATAGCAATCAGCCCCAGCATTTT	CASSLDSNQPQHF
16	TRBJ1-5	TRBV10-3	.	.	TGTGCCATCAGTGAGTCGACTCCGGCTAACGGTCAGCCCCAGCATTTT	CAISESTPANGQPQHF
15	TRBJ2-1	TRBV9	.	TRBD2	TGTGCCAGCAGGCCAGGACTAGCGGGGCTCAATGAGCAGTTCTTC	CASRPGLAGLNEQFF
20	TRBJ2-6	TRBV11-3	.	.	TGTGCCAGCAGCTTAGATAAGCGGGCCGAGCCCCTCTCTGGGGCCAACGTCCTGACTTTC	CASSLDKRAEPLSGANVLTF
14	TRBJ1-4	TRBV18	.	TRBD1	TGTGCCAGCTCAACGACAGGGTCGGGTGAAAAACTGTTTTTT	CASSTTGSGEKLFF
16	TRBJ2-1	TRBV13	.	TRBD2	TGTGCCAGCAGCCTATCTAGCGGGGCGAGGACCCATGAGCAGTTCTTC	CASSLSSGARTHEQFF
15	TRBJ2-5	TRBV19	.	.	TGTGCCAGTGGACCCCTCGGGCCCCTTAAAGAGACCCAGTACTTC	CASGPLGPLKETQYF
17	TRBJ2-2	TRBV5-1	.	TRBD2	TGCGCCAGCAGCTTGGCGAGCCTAGCGGATAACACCGGGGAGCTGTTTTTT	CASSLASLADNTGELFF
19	TRBJ2-6	TRBV21-1	.	.	TGTGCCAGCAGCAACGGGACAGGGACCCTCCTCCCTGGGGCCAACGTCCTGACTTTC	CASSNGTGTLLPGANVLTF
15	TRBJ2-7	TRBV7-9	.	.	TGTGCCAGCAGCCCAGACAGGCCAGTCTCCTACGAGCAGTACTTC	CASSPDRPVSYEQYF
17	TRBJ2-7	TRBV20-1	once	TRBD2	TGCAGTGCTAGTACCCCATTAGGAGCGGGAGTAAGTTACGAGCAGTACTTC	CSASTPLGAGVSYEQYF
12	TRBJ2-2	TRBV12-3/TRBV12-4	.	.	TGTGCCAGCAGCTACTCGACCGGGGAGCTGTTTTTT	CASSYSTGELFF
13	TRBJ1-1	TRBV6-5	.	.	TGTGCCAGCAGTCCCTCAACGAACACTGAAGCTTTCTTT	CASSPSTNTEAFF
15	TRBJ2-3	TRBV11-3	.	TRBD1	TGTGCCAGCAGCCTTGGACAGGGGGCGACAGATACGCAGTATTTT	CASSLGQGATDTQYF
17	TRBJ2-4	TRBV7-8	.	TRBD1	TGTGCCAGCAGCTCAATTGGGACAGCTTTAGCCAAAAACATTCAGTACTTC	CASSSIGTALAKNIQYF
18	TRBJ2-2	TRBV13	.	TRBD2	TGTGCCAGCAGCCCCCGTCGACTAGCGGGGGACTTCACCGGGGAGCTGTTTTTT	CASSPRRLAGDFTGELFF
13	TRBJ1-6	TRBV27	.	.	TGTGCCACCTCGGGACGGTATAATTCACCCCTCCACTTT	CATSGRYNSPLHF
15	TRBJ2-7	TRBV7-9	.	.	TGTGCCAGCAGCCCCGAAAGTACAGGGCCAAGGGAGCAGTACTTC	CASSPESTGPREQYF
13	TRBJ2-7	TRBV7-9	.	TRBD2	TGTGCCAGCACCGATAGTGCAAAGCGGGGGCAGTACTTC	CASTDSAKRGQYF
14	TRBJ1-1	TRBV7-9	.	.	TGTGCCAGCAGCTTGGCGAATCCGGGGAAAGGGGCTTTCTTT	CASSLANPGKGAFF
13	TRBJ2-7	TRBV7-9	.	.	TGTGCCAGCAGCTCCGGGCCCCTCTTGGAGCAGTACTTC	CASSSGPLLEQYF
14	TRBJ1-1	TRBV5-4	.	.	TGTGCCAGCAGCTTGGAATGGGGGCGGACTGAAGCTTTCTTT	CASSLEWGRTEAFF
12	TRBJ2-2	TRBV11-3	.	.	TGTGCCAGCAGCTTAGGGATCGGGGAGCTGTTTTTT	CASSLGIGELFF
16	TRBJ2-7	TRBV7-2	.	TRBD2	TGTGCCAGCAGCTTAGGATCCGGACTAGCGGTCTACGAGCAGTACTTC	CASSLGSGLAVYEQYF
13	TRBJ2-1	TRBV4-3	.	TRBD2	TGCGCCAGCACGGCGGGAGGGCAGGATGAGCAGTTCTTC	CASTAGGQDEQFF
14	TRBJ1-1	TRBV7-9	.	.	TGTGCCAGCAGCCCTCGGGGGGCAGACACTGAAGCTTTCTTT	CASSPRGADTEAFF